Listed below are T cell receptor beta chains from one sample, sequenced in a study of shared clonotypes between healthy human individuals. Assay: immunoSEQ multiplex PCR; the TCRdb copy retains only in-frame clones and omits some. This sample has about 2.4 million clones, with under 95% found just once. The sample taken for sequencing was naive CD4+ T cells from PBMCs. The receptors were gathered from a man between 18 and 35 years old in good health. Some clones in this sample may be carry-over from other donors' samples. CDR3s include the opening cysteine and the closing phenylalanine or tryptophan. A D gene is named only where the DNA matches it firmly.

>.|TRBJ2-5|TRBV29-1
CSVEDLGETQYF
TGCAGCGTTGAAGATCTGGGTGAGACCCAGTACTTC
>.|TRBJ2-1|TRBV9
CASSVRPDHNEQFF
TGTGCCAGCAGCGTACGACCCGACCATAATGAGCAGTTCTTC
>.|TRBJ1-5|TRBV5-8
CASSGGLRGNQPQHF
TGTGCCAGCAGCGGGGGCCTGAGGGGCAATCAGCCCCAGCATTTT
>.|TRBJ1-1|TRBV19
CASSIIHTGNTEAFF
TGTGCCAGTAGTATAATTCATACCGGGAACACTGAAGCTTTCTTT
>.|TRBJ1-1|TRBV7-2
CASSLSNTEAFF
TGTGCCAGCAGCTTGTCGAACACTGAAGCTTTCTTT
>.|TRBJ2-6|TRBV28
CASSLLSSGANVLTF
TGTGCCAGCAGTTTACTGAGCTCTGGGGCCAACGTCCTGACTTTC
>TRBD2|TRBJ2-1|TRBV29-1
CSVVGSGASYNEQFF
TGCAGCGTTGTGGGGAGCGGGGCCTCCTACAATGAGCAGTTCTTC
>.|TRBJ2-7|TRBV10-1
CASSRGSFYEQYF
TGCGCCAGCAGCCGAGGGTCTTTCTACGAGCAGTACTTC
>.|TRBJ2-2|TRBV5-1
CASSLVVQGPTGELFF
TGCGCCAGCAGCTTGGTAGTGCAGGGTCCTACCGGGGAGCTGTTTTTT
>.|TRBJ1-1|TRBV5-1
CASSPSPSGEHQAFF
TGCGCCAGCAGCCCCTCACCCTCGGGCGAACATCAAGCTTTCTTT
>.|TRBJ2-6|TRBV6-5
CASSYSSGAGANVLTF
TGTGCCAGCAGTTACTCCTCGGGGGCCGGGGCCAACGTCCTGACTTTC
>.|TRBJ2-5|TRBV6-1
CASSEERRKTQYF
TGTGCCAGCAGTGAAGAGAGAAGAAAGACCCAGTACTTC
>.|TRBJ2-5|TRBV18
CASSPLEETQYF
TGTGCCAGCTCACCACTTGAAGAGACCCAGTACTTC
>.|TRBJ2-3|TRBV7-3
CASSLKADTQYF
TGTGCCAGCAGCTTAAAAGCAGATACGCAGTATTTT
>.|TRBJ2-7|TRBV21-1
CASSWVLSYYEQYF
TGTGCCAGCAGCTGGGTCCTTAGCTACTACGAGCAGTACTTC
>.|TRBJ1-4|TRBV5-5
CASSLLAGGEKLFF
TGTGCCAGCAGCTTGCTCGCTGGAGGTGAAAAACTGTTTTTT
>.|TRBJ1-1|TRBV7-2
CASSLDSKQNTEAFF
TGTGCCAGCAGCCTAGACAGCAAACAGAACACTGAAGCTTTCTTT
>.|TRBJ1-4|TRBV5-1
CASSRGAGRAEKLFF
TGCGCCAGCAGCCGGGGAGCGGGCCGGGCTGAAAAACTGTTTTTT
>.|TRBJ1-3|TRBV4-3
CASSPQGSGNTIYF
TGCGCCAGCAGCCCACAGGGCTCTGGAAACACCATATATTTT
>.|TRBJ1-1|TRBV18
CASSQEAPGKTEAFF
TGTGCCAGCTCACAGGAGGCCCCCGGCAAGACTGAAGCTTTCTTT
>.|TRBJ2-2|TRBV15
CATSRSRGELFF
TGTGCCACCAGCAGAAGCCGCGGGGAGCTGTTTTTT
>TRBD1|TRBJ2-7|TRBV11-2
CASSLGPGQTYEQYF
TGTGCCAGCAGCTTAGGTCCGGGACAGACCTACGAGCAGTACTTC
>TRBD2|TRBJ2-7|TRBV4-1
CAIRRREGSSYEQYF
TGCGCGATCAGACGGCGGGAGGGGAGCTCCTACGAGCAGTACTTC
>.|TRBJ1-1|TRBV6-1
CASSGQMNTEAFF
TGTGCCAGCAGTGGCCAGATGAACACTGAAGCTTTCTTT
>.|TRBJ1-2|TRBV5-6
CASSAESYGYTF
TGTGCCAGCAGCGCGGAATCCTATGGCTACACCTTC
>.|TRBJ1-5|TRBV28
CASSAGSLGTQPQHF
TGTGCCAGCAGTGCAGGATCTCTGGGGACCCAGCCCCAGCATTTT
>.|TRBJ2-3|TRBV9
CASSVGQGGDTQYF
TGTGCCAGCAGCGTAGGGCAGGGTGGAGATACGCAGTATTTT
>TRBD1|TRBJ2-7|TRBV28
CASSLDRVYEQYF
TGTGCCAGCAGTTTAGACAGGGTCTACGAGCAGTACTTC
>.|TRBJ2-6|TRBV18
CASSPRQGGTGANVLTF
TGTGCCAGCTCACCACGGCAGGGCGGGACTGGGGCCAACGTCCTGACTTTC